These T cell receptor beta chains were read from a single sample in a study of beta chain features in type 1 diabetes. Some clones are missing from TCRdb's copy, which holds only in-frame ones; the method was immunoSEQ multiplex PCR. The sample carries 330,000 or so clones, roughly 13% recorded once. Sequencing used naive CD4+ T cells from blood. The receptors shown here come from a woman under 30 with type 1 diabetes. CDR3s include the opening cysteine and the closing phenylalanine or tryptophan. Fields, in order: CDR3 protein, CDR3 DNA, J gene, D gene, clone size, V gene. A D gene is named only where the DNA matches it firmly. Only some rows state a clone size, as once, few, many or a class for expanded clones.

CASSLQGTGNGKLFF TGTGCCAGCAGTTTACAGGGGACAGGGAATGGAAAACTGTTTTTT TRBJ1-4 TRBD1 - TRBV28
CASSAGTNQNIQYF TGTGCCAGCAGCGCCGGGACTAACCAAAACATTCAGTACTTC TRBJ2-4 TRBD2 - TRBV25-1
CASSLVGQGYEQYF TGCGCCAGCAGCTTGGTTGGACAGGGCTACGAGCAGTACTTC TRBJ2-7 TRBD1 - TRBV5-1
CSVAVYDTQYF TGCAGCGTTGCGGTTTACGATACGCAGTATTTT TRBJ2-3 - - TRBV29-1
CASSRRAGNTGELFF TGTGCCAGCAGCCGTAGAGCGGGGAACACCGGGGAGCTGTTTTTT TRBJ2-2 - - TRBV9
CASSLSGRNEQFF TGTGCCAGCAGTTTATCGGGTCGTAATGAGCAGTTCTTC TRBJ2-1 - - TRBV28
CASSQDRVGALAGELFF TGCGCCAGCAGCCAAGATAGGGTAGGGGCCCTGGCCGGGGAGCTGTTTTTT TRBJ2-2 - few TRBV4-3
CASSIRGSLPYSNQPQHF TGTGCCAGTAGTATTAGGGGCAGTCTACCTTATAGCAATCAGCCCCAGCATTTT TRBJ1-5 - - TRBV19
CASSLRLAGATGELFF TGTGCCAGCAGCTTACGTCTAGCGGGAGCCACCGGGGAGCTGTTTTTT TRBJ2-2 TRBD2 - TRBV7-9
CASSLGDKSNEQYF TGCGCCAGCAGTCTGGGGGACAAAAGCAACGAGCAGTACTTC TRBJ2-7 - few TRBV5-1
CASSRTSTGELFF TGTGCCAGCAGCCGAACATCCACCGGGGAGCTGTTTTTT TRBJ2-2 - few TRBV7-9
CASRLAGYEQYF TGTGCCAGCCGCTTAGCGGGGTACGAGCAGTACTTC TRBJ2-7 TRBD2 - TRBV28
CASSPRSGGELFF TGTGCCAGCTCGCCGAGATCAGGCGGGGAGCTGTTTTTT TRBJ2-2 - few TRBV18
CASSFGFSYNEQFF TGTGCCAGCAGCTTCGGGTTTTCCTACAATGAGCAGTTCTTC TRBJ2-1 - - TRBV11-2
CASSSTGGERNTEAFF TGTGCCAGCAGCTCGACAGGGGGCGAGAGGAACACTGAAGCTTTCTTT TRBJ1-1 TRBD1 few TRBV9
CASSPTGLSSYEQYF TGTGCCAGCAGCCCGACCGGGTTAAGCTCCTACGAGCAGTACTTC TRBJ2-7 - - TRBV7-2
CSAQGQGGEKLFF TGCAGCGCCCAGGGACAGGGAGGTGAAAAACTGTTTTTT TRBJ1-4 TRBD1 - TRBV29-1
CSAKRGQGADRAFF TGCAGCGCAAAACGGGGGCAGGGGGCGGATAGAGCTTTCTTT TRBJ1-1 TRBD1 - TRBV29-1
CASSVDRGSRNEQFF TGTGCCAGCAGCGTGGACAGGGGCTCTCGCAATGAGCAGTTCTTC TRBJ2-1 TRBD1 few TRBV9
CASGPGHSYNEQFF TGTGCCAGCGGTCCGGGACACTCCTACAATGAGCAGTTCTTC TRBJ2-1 - - TRBV11-2
CASSLPQGTFRNQPQHF TGTGCCAGTAGTCTTCCCCAGGGGACCTTTAGGAATCAGCCCCAGCATTTT TRBJ1-5 - - TRBV19
CASSQDRGNQPQHF TGCGCCAGCAGCCAAGATCGGGGCAATCAGCCCCAGCATTTT TRBJ1-5 - - TRBV4-3
CSSTRLAGGGDTQYF TGCAGCTCCACCCGATTAGCGGGGGGTGGGGATACGCAGTATTTT TRBJ2-3 TRBD2 - TRBV29-1
CASSLTTAITNEKLFF TGTGCCAGCAGCCTGACGACAGCAATCACTAATGAAAAACTGTTTTTT TRBJ1-4 - - TRBV14
CASSPGTGSYEQYF TGTGCCAGCAGTCCCGGGACAGGCTCCTACGAGCAGTACTTC TRBJ2-7 TRBD1 few TRBV28
CATSTRTSSSGANVLTF TGTGCCACCAGCACAAGGACATCGAGCTCTGGGGCCAACGTCCTGACTTTC TRBJ2-6 - - TRBV15
CASSQAATGVRRTEAFF TGCGCCAGCAGCCAAGCGGCGACAGGGGTCCGGCGGACTGAAGCTTTCTTT TRBJ1-1 TRBD1 - TRBV4-3
CASSQDFWASQETQYF TGCGCCAGCAGCCAAGATTTCTGGGCTTCTCAAGAGACCCAGTACTTC TRBJ2-5 - - TRBV4-3
CATSIAGGHHNEQFF TGTGCCACCTCAATAGCGGGAGGTCACCACAATGAGCAGTTCTTC TRBJ2-1 TRBD2 - TRBV28
CASSLGSSSTDTQYF TGTGCCAGCAGCTTGGGGAGTAGTAGCACAGATACGCAGTATTTT TRBJ2-3 - few TRBV5-4
CASSSRLAGGKETQYF TGTGCCAGCAGCTCCCGACTAGCGGGAGGGAAAGAGACCCAGTACTTC TRBJ2-5 TRBD2 - TRBV9
CASSRDSEETQYF TGTGCCAGCAGCAGGGACTCAGAAGAGACCCAGTACTTC TRBJ2-5 - - TRBV7-9